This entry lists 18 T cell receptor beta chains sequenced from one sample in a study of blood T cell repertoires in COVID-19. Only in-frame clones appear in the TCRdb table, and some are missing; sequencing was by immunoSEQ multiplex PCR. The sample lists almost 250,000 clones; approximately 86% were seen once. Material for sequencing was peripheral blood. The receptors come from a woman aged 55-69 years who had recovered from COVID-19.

The CDR3 nucleotides read TGTGCCAGCAGTTACTCGACCCAGGGCCAGGGTTCACCCCTCCACTTT. It is translated as CASSYSTQGQGSPLHF. The rearrangement links TRBV6-6 to TRBJ1-6; D is possibly TRBD1 (5 bases). With 0 bases removed from V and 9 bases from J, the gap between germline ends came to 15 bases. The CDR3 loop spans 16 amino acids. The germline gives CDR1 MNHNY, CDR2 SVGAGI (reference sequence).

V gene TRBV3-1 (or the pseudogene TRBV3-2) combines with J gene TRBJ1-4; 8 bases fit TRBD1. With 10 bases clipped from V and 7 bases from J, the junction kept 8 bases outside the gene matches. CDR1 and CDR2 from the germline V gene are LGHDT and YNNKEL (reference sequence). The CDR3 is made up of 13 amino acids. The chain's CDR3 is CATSDRGIEKLFF. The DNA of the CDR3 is TGTGCCACCTCCGACAGGGGAATTGAAAAACTGTTTTTT.

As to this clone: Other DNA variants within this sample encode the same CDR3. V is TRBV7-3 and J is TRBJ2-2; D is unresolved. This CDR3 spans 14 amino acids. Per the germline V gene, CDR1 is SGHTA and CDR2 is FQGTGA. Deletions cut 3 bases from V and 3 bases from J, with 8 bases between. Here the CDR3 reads CASSFNRDTGELFF. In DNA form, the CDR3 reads TGTGCCAGCAGCTTTAATCGGGACACCGGGGAGCTGTTTTTT.

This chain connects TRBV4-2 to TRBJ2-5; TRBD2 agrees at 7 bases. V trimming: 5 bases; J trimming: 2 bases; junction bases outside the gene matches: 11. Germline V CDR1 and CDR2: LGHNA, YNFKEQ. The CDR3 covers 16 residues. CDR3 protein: CASSSYSASGQETQYF. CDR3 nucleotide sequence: TGTGCCAGCAGCTCCTACTCTGCTAGCGGACAAGAGACCCAGTACTTC.

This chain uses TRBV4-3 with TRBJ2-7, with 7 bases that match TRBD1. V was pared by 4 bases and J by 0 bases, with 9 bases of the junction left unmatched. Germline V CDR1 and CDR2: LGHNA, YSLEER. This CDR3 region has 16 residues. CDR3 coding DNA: TGCGCCAGCAGCCCAATCCCAGGACAGGACTCCTACGAGCAGTACTTC. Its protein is CASSPIPGQDSYEQYF.

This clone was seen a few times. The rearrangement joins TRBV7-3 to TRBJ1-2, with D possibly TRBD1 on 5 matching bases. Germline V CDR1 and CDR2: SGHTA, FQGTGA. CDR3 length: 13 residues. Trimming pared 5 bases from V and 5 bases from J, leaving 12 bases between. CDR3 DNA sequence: TGTGCCAGCAGCACCACGGCAGGGTATGGCTACACCTTC. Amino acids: CASSTTAGYGYTF.

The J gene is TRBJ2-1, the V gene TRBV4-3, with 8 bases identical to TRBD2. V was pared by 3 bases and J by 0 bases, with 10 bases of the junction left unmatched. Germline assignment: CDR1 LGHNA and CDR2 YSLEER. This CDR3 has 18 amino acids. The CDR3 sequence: CASSHLSGGVSSYNEQFF. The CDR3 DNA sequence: TGCGCCAGCAGCCACCTCTCCGGGGGGGTTAGCTCCTACAATGAGCAGTTCTTC.

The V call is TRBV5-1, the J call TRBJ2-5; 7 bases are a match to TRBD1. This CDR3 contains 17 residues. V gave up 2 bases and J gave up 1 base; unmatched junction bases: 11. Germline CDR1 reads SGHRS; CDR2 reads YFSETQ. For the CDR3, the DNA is TGCGCCAGCAGCTTTGAGAGAGGGACAGTTCTCCAAGAGACCCAGTACTTC. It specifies CASSFERGTVLQETQYF.

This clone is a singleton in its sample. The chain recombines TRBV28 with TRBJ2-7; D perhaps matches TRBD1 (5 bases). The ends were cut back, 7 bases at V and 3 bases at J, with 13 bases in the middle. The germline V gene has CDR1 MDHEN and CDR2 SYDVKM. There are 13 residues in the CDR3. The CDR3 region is CASIGWQGYEQYF. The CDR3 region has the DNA TGTGCCAGCATTGGGTGGCAGGGCTACGAGCAGTACTTC. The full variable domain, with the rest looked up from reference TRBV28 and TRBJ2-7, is DVKVTQSSRYLVKRTGEKVFLECVQDMDHENMFWYRQDPGLGLRLIYFSYDVKMKEKGDIPEGYSVSREKKERFSLILESASTNQTSMYLCASIGWQGYEQYFGPGTRLTVT.

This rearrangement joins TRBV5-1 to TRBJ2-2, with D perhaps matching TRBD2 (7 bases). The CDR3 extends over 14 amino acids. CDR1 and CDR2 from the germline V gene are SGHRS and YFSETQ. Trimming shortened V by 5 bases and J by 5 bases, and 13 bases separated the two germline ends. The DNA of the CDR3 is TGCGCCAGCAGGGGGGGGGCCGAGACCGGGGAGCTGTTTTTT. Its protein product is CASRGGAETGELFF.

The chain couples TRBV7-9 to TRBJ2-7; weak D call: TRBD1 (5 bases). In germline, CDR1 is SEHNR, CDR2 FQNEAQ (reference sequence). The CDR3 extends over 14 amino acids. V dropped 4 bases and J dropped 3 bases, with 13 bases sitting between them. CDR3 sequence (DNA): TGTGCCAGCAGCTCAACCACACAGGTCTACGAGCAGTACTTC. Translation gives CASSSTTQVYEQYF.

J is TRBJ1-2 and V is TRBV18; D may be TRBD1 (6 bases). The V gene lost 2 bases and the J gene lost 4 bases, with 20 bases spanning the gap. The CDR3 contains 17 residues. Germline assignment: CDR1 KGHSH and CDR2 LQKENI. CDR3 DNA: TGTGCCAGCTCACCAGGGGCGAGGGATACAGGGAGCTATGGCTACACCTTC. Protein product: CASSPGARDTGSYGYTF.

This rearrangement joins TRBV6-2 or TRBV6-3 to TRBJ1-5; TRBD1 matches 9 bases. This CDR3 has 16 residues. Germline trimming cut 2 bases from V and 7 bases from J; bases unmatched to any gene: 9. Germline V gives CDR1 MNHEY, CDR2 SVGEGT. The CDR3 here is CASSYAIGTGYQPQHF. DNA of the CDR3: TGTGCCAGCAGTTACGCGATAGGGACAGGGTACCAGCCCCAGCATTTT.

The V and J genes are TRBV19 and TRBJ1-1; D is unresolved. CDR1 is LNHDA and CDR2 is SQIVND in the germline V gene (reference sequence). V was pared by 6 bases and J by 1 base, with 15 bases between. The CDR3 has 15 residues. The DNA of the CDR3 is TGTGCCAGTAGCCCGACTCCACCGACGAACACTGAAGCTTTCTTT. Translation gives CASSPTPPTNTEAFF. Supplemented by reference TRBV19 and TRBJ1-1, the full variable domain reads DGGITQSPKYLFRKEGQNVTLSCEQNLNHDAMYWYRQDPGQGLRLIYYSQIVNDFQKGDIAEGYSVSREKKESFPLTVTSAQKNPTAFYLCASSPTPPTNTEAFFGQGTRLTVV.

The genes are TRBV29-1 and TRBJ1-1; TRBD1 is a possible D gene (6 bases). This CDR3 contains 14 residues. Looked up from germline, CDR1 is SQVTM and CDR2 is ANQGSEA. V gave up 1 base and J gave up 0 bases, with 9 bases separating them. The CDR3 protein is CSVEAGVVNTEAFF. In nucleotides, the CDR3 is TGCAGCGTTGAAGCAGGGGTTGTGAACACTGAAGCTTTCTTT.

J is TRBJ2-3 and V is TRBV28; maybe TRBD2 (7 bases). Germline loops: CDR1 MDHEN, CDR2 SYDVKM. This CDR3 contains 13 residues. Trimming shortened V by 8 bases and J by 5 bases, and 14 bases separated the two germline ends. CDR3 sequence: CASEGGGEDTQYF. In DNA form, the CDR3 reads TGTGCCAGCGAAGGGGGAGGGGAAGATACGCAGTATTTT.

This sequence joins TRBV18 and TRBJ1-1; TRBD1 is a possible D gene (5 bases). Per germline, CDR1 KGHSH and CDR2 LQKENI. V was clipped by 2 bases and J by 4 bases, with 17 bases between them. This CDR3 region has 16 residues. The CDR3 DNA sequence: TGTGCCAGCTCACCATTTATCGGGGGGGAGAGCACTGAAGCTTTCTTT. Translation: CASSPFIGGESTEAFF.

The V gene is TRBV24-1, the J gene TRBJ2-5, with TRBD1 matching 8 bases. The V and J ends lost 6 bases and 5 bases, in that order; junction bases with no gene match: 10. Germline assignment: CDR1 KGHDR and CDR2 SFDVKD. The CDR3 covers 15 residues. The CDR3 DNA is TGTGCCACCAGTCCGGGACAGGTGTTTATTGAGACCCAGTACTTC. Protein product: CATSPGQVFIETQYF.